This TCR beta chain was documented in a study of T cell responses to AZD1222 COVID-19 vaccine. Points on this clone: Its antigen is currently unknown.

Study outcomes and limitations: Only a handful of AZD1222 recipients, roughly six in all, had baseline seropositivity.

The CDR3 runs to 15 residues. Germline V gene data show CDR1 as SQVTM and CDR2 as ANQGSEA. With 5 bases clipped from V and 4 bases from J, the junction kept 10 bases outside the gene matches. Clones were sequenced by immunoSEQ multiplex PCR, and TCRdb holds only the in-frame ones, with some missing. The table has 100,000 to 120,000 clones, 70% to 90% seen once. Specimen: peripheral blood, collected on day 0 of AZD1222 vaccination. This sequence was found in an adult in good health. The chain carries TRBV29-1 and TRBJ2-5, with 10 bases fitting TRBD2. The DNA for the CDR3 is TGCAGCGTTCGGCCCTTTATAGCGGGAGGAGAGACCCAGTACTTC. Encoded protein: CSVRPFIAGGETQYF.